Presented here are 31 T cell receptor beta chains from one specimen sequenced in a study of graft-versus-host responses after intestinal transplantation. Assay: immunoSEQ multiplex PCR; the TCRdb copy retains only in-frame clones and omits some. This sample carries some 90,000 clones, roughly 80% of them seen once, and the ten largest clones take roughly 0.8%. For these TCRs, the target antigens are not known. This material consisted of unstimulated CD4+ T cells sorted from spleen or lymph node cells, taken before intestinal transplant. The receptor source for this set is a human donor who received an intestinal transplant.

The V call is TRBV15, the J call TRBJ2-5, with D unresolved. V lost 1 base and J 5 bases, leaving 5 bases between the germline ends. Germline assignment: CDR1 LNHNV and CDR2 YYDKDF (reference sequence). The CDR3 sequence is 12 residues long. The DNA of the CDR3 is TGTGCCACCAGCAGAGCCCGGGAGACCCAGTACTTC. Translating it yields CATSRARETQYF. Full variable domain (rest looked up from reference TRBV15 and TRBJ2-5): DAMVIQNPRYQVTQFGKPVTLSCSQTLNHNVMYWYQQKSSQAPKLLFHYYDKDFNNEADTPDNFQSRRPNTSFCFLDIRSPGLGDTAMYLCATSRARETQYFGPGTRLLVL.

The CDR3 here is CASSSRDRAYNEQFF. CDR3 nucleotide sequence: TGTGCCAGCAGCTCCCGGGACAGGGCGTACAATGAGCAGTTCTTC. The genes are TRBV4-2 and TRBJ2-1, with 9 bases that match TRBD1. Germline-derived CDR1 and CDR2 are LGHNA and YNFKEQ. Losses at the gene ends were 5 bases for V and 4 bases for J; bases not matched to a gene: 6. The CDR3 runs 15 residues.

The gene calls are TRBV10-1 and TRBJ2-3; D remains ambiguous. The germline V and J ends were trimmed by 0 bases and 8 bases, with 15 bases remaining between them. Germline V gene data show CDR1 as WNHNN and CDR2 as SYGVQD (reference sequence). CDR3 length equals 15 residues. The CDR3 is CASSESVGGSSTQYF. The CDR3 nucleotides are TGCGCCAGCAGTGAGTCGGTTGGCGGATCGAGTACGCAGTATTTT.

The chain joins TRBV15 to TRBJ2-3; unclear D gene. The CDR3 extends over 16 amino acids. The germline CDR1 and CDR2 sequences are LNHNV and YYDKDF (reference sequence). The germline V and J ends were trimmed by 1 base and 3 bases, with 14 bases remaining between them. CDR3 residues: CATSRAMARGTDTQYF. The CDR3 DNA follows: TGTGCCACCAGCAGAGCTATGGCCCGAGGTACAGATACGCAGTATTTT.

This sequence joins TRBV5-1 and TRBJ2-1; D might be TRBD1 (6 bases). Trimming took off 6 bases at V and 4 bases at J, with 17 bases between the two ends. This CDR3 is 15 amino acids long. CDR1 SGHRS and CDR2 YFSETQ come from the germline V gene. The CDR3: CASNPLTGKYNEQFF. Here the CDR3 DNA reads TGCGCCAGCAACCCTTTGACAGGAAAGTACAATGAGCAGTTCTTC.

CDR3 bases: TGTGCCAGCAGCTCGCAGGGTTTTACCTACGAGCAGTACTTC. This codes for CASSSQGFTYEQYF. V gene TRBV6-5 combines with J gene TRBJ2-7; weak D call: TRBD1 (5 bases). Trimming removed 6 bases from V and 2 bases from J, with 14 bases in between. The CDR3 spans 14 residues. Germline V CDR1 and CDR2: MNHEY, SVGAGI.

The chain recombines TRBV5-4 with TRBJ2-7; TRBD1 matches 7 bases. The CDR3 spans 13 residues. Germline lookup yields CDR1 SGHNT and CDR2 YYREEE (reference sequence). V gave up 5 bases and J gave up 2 bases; unmatched junction bases: 4. The CDR3 protein is CASSRQGPYEQYF. CDR3 in DNA: TGTGCCAGCAGTAGACAGGGTCCCTACGAGCAGTACTTC.

This clone occurred once. V is TRBV9 and J is TRBJ2-3; TRBD2 aligns across 9 bases. After removal of 0 bases from V and 5 bases from J, the junction contained 10 bases not matched to a gene. Germline-derived CDR1 and CDR2 are SGDLS and YYNGEE. The CDR3 length is 17 residues. This CDR3 is CASSVALSGRWGDTQYF. DNA of the CDR3: TGTGCCAGCAGCGTAGCCCTTAGCGGGAGATGGGGAGATACGCAGTATTTT.

The chain carries TRBV11-2 and TRBJ2-2; the match to TRBD2 covers 11 bases. Trimming took 0 bases from V and 5 from J; bases not matched to a gene: 5. The CDR3 runs to 17 residues. The germline gives CDR1 SGHAT, CDR2 FQNNGV. The DNA for the CDR3 is TGTGCCAGCAGCTTAGATCGAACTAGCGGGGGAACCGGGGAGCTGTTTTTT. Translation: CASSLDRTSGGTGELFF.

This rearrangement joins TRBV19 to TRBJ2-7, with D possibly matching TRBD1 (6 bases). The CDR3 runs to 13 residues. V was clipped by 4 bases and J by 6 bases, with 13 bases between them. Germline-derived CDR1 and CDR2 are LNHDA and SQIVND (reference sequence). CDR3 region: CASSKTGLGEQYF. CDR3 DNA: TGTGCCAGTAGTAAGACAGGCCTGGGCGAGCAGTACTTC.

The chain couples TRBV4-2 to TRBJ1-6, with D maybe TRBD1 (5 bases). This CDR3 contains 14 residues. The V and J ends lost 6 bases and 9 bases respectively, with 15 bases between them. Germline V gives CDR1 LGHNA, CDR2 YNFKEQ. For the CDR3, the DNA is TGTGCCAGCAGTCAACAGGTGCGGGCTTCACCCCTCCACTTT. Translation gives CASSQQVRASPLHF.

Here the CDR3 reads CASRTGTGPYEQYF. As DNA, the CDR3 is TGTGCCAGCAGGACCGGGACAGGCCCCTACGAGCAGTACTTC. The rearrangement uses TRBV6-1 and TRBJ2-7, with TRBD1 matching over 8 bases. This CDR3 region has 14 residues. Germline lookup yields CDR1 MNHNS and CDR2 SASEGT. With V trimmed by 6 bases and J by 2 bases, 6 bases remained unmatched.

The chain couples TRBV28 to TRBJ1-5; D might be TRBD1 (6 bases). V was pared by 7 bases and J by 7 bases, with 17 bases between. The CDR3 is 14 amino acids. The germline gives CDR1 MDHEN, CDR2 SYDVKM. Here the CDR3 reads CASNGGREGQPQHF. In DNA form, the CDR3 reads TGTGCCAGCAACGGGGGGCGCGAGGGGCAGCCCCAGCATTTT. The whole variable domain, remainder taken from reference TRBV28 and TRBJ1-5, is DVKVTQSSRYLVKRTGEKVFLECVQDMDHENMFWYRQDPGLGLRLIYFSYDVKMKEKGDIPEGYSVSREKKERFSLILESASTNQTSMYLCASNGGREGQPQHFGDGTRLSIL.

This clone was seen a few times. The chain uses TRBV28 and TRBJ2-7; perhaps TRBD2 as D (7 bases). V lost 7 bases, J lost 0 bases, and 16 bases lay in between. This CDR3 spans 15 amino acids. The germline gives CDR1 MDHEN, CDR2 SYDVKM. The CDR3 is CASTLGGVSSYEQYF. In DNA form, the CDR3 reads TGTGCCAGCACGCTAGGGGGGGTGAGCTCCTACGAGCAGTACTTC.

CDR3 residues: CASSLGGPGNQPQHF. For the CDR3, the DNA is TGTGCCAGCAGCTTAGGAGGGCCTGGCAATCAGCCCCAGCATTTT. The chain employs TRBV7-2 and TRBJ1-5; D gene uncertain. The CDR3 length is 15 residues. Trimming left V 1 base short and J 2 bases short, with 9 bases between. Germline V gene sequence: CDR1 SGHTA, CDR2 FQGNSA.

The chain carries TRBV2 and TRBJ1-1, with TRBD1 as a possible D gene (5 bases). Germline CDR1 is SNHLY and CDR2 is FYNNEI. V lost 2 bases and J 5 bases, leaving 15 bases between the germline ends. This CDR3 contains 15 residues. The CDR3 region is CASSEIGGARTEAFF. CDR3 nucleotide sequence: TGTGCCAGCAGTGAAATCGGAGGGGCGCGAACTGAAGCTTTCTTT. The entire variable domain, with the rest obtained from reference TRBV2 and TRBJ1-1, is as follows: EPEVTQTPSHQVTQMGQEVILRCVPISNHLYFYWYRQILGQKVEFLVSFYNNEISEKSEIFDDQFSVERPDGSNFTLKIRSTKLEDSAMYFCASSEIGGARTEAFFGQGTRLTVV.

The chain links TRBV10-3 to TRBJ2-1, with 8 bases matching TRBD2. J lost 6 bases, V lost 11 bases, and 15 bases had no gene match. This CDR3 contains 15 residues. Per germline, CDR1 ENHRY and CDR2 SYGVKD. The CDR3 DNA reads TGTGCCGCCAGACGGGGGTCCGGGGGGGTCAATGAGCAGTTCTTC. Translation gives CAARRGSGGVNEQFF.

The gene calls are TRBV19 and TRBJ1-6; 7 bases are a match to TRBD1. Germline-derived CDR1 and CDR2 are LNHDA and SQIVND (reference sequence). There are 15 residues in the CDR3. After removal of 3 bases from V and 4 bases from J, the junction contained 3 bases not matched to a gene. CDR3: CASSIQGDYNSPLHF. The CDR3, as DNA: TGTGCCAGTAGTATCCAGGGGGATTATAATTCACCCCTCCACTTT.

The chain employs TRBV5-6 and TRBJ1-5, with D possibly being TRBD1 (5 bases). This CDR3 region has 13 residues. With 0 bases removed from V and 7 bases from J, the gap between germline ends came to 8 bases. Germline V lookup: CDR1 SGHDT, CDR2 YYEEEE. The CDR3 is CASSLGRVQPQHF. The CDR3 bases are TGTGCCAGCAGCTTGGGCAGGGTCCAGCCCCAGCATTTT.

By its share, this clone is medium-sized (0.01 to 0.1%). In DNA, the CDR3 is TGTGCCACCAGGTTAAACTATAATTCACCCCTCCACTTT. This sequence encodes CATRLNYNSPLHF. The gene calls are TRBV15 and TRBJ1-6; no clear D gene. V shed 6 bases and J shed 3 bases, with 6 bases lying between them. The CDR3 is 13 amino acids. CDR1 and CDR2 from the germline V gene are LNHNV and YYDKDF (reference sequence).

The V gene is TRBV9, the J gene TRBJ1-3, with no clear D. The CDR3 is 14 residues long. V gave up 0 bases and J gave up 3 bases, with 7 bases separating them. Germline V gives CDR1 SGDLS, CDR2 YYNGEE. CDR3 coding DNA: TGTGCCAGCAGCGTAGCCCCTATTGGAAACACCATATATTTT. Amino acids: CASSVAPIGNTIYF.

CDR3 in amino acids: CASSLVTGVADTQYF. CDR3 coding DNA: TGTGCCAGCAGCTTGGTAACGGGAGTGGCAGATACGCAGTATTTT. V is TRBV5-4 and J is TRBJ2-3, with D maybe TRBD2 (6 bases). Germline CDR1 and CDR2: SGHNT and YYREEE (reference sequence). The ends were cut back, 0 bases at V and 4 bases at J, with 12 bases in the middle. The CDR3 is made up of 15 amino acids.

Here the CDR3 reads CASSSGREETQYF. For the CDR3, the DNA is TGTGCCAGCAGTTCCGGGAGAGAAGAGACCCAGTACTTC. This rearrangement joins TRBV28 to TRBJ2-5, with a tentative D call TRBD2 (6 bases). CDR1 and CDR2 (germline): MDHEN, SYDVKM. V was trimmed by 4 bases and J by 3 bases, leaving 9 bases between them. The CDR3 extends over 13 amino acids.

The rearrangement uses TRBV7-9 and TRBJ1-3; 12 bases are shared with TRBD1. The CDR3 has 17 amino acids. From germline, CDR1 is SEHNR and CDR2 FQNEAQ (reference sequence). J gave up 1 base and V 3 bases, and 4 bases lay outside the gene matches. The CDR3 here is CASSFTGQGASGNTIYF. CDR3 bases: TGTGCCAGCAGCTTCACGGGACAGGGGGCATCTGGAAACACCATATATTTT.

The V gene is TRBV27, the J gene TRBJ2-7, with D unclear. V shed 2 bases and J shed 4 bases, with 24 bases lying between them. CDR1 MNHEY and CDR2 SMNVEV come from the germline V gene (reference sequence). The CDR3 spans 18 residues. CDR3 sequence: CASSLNAALFKLSYEQYF. The CDR3 bases are TGTGCCAGCAGTTTAAACGCCGCGCTATTCAAGTTATCTTACGAGCAGTACTTC.

The rearrangement links TRBV15 to TRBJ2-3; D is possibly TRBD2 (5 bases). Germline V gene sequence: CDR1 LNHNV, CDR2 YYDKDF (reference sequence). This CDR3 has 14 residues. Between the trimmed V and J ends, which lost 1 base and 3 bases, there was a span of 8 bases. CDR3 DNA: TGTGCCACCAGCAGAGCGCGGGTTACAGATACGCAGTATTTT. Amino acids: CATSRARVTDTQYF.

The V and J genes are TRBV5-1 and TRBJ2-1; weak D call: TRBD1 (6 bases). From germline, CDR1 is SGHRS and CDR2 YFSETQ. Deletions cut 0 bases from V and 7 bases from J, with 14 bases between. This CDR3 comprises 15 residues. The CDR3 sequence: CASSLGQVQGNEQFF. DNA for the CDR3: TGCGCCAGCAGCTTGGGACAGGTTCAGGGGAATGAGCAGTTCTTC.

The chain couples TRBV5-1 to TRBJ2-1, with 10 bases lining up with TRBD2. The V segment lost 0 bases and the J segment 4 bases; nucleotides outside the gene matches: 4. Germline values: CDR1 SGHRS, CDR2 YFSETQ. The CDR3 runs to 16 residues. CDR3 nucleotides: TGCGCCAGCAGCTTGGCTAGCGGGGGCCGTTACAATGAGCAGTTCTTC. Amino acid sequence: CASSLASGGRYNEQFF.

The V call is TRBV5-1, the J call TRBJ2-2; perhaps TRBD1 as D (5 bases). Trimming stripped 7 bases from V and 0 bases from J, with 10 bases between. Germline lookup yields CDR1 SGHRS and CDR2 YFSETQ. The CDR3 consists of 14 residues. CDR3: CASGQGTNTGELFF. DNA for the CDR3: TGCGCCAGCGGGCAGGGTACGAACACCGGGGAGCTGTTTTTT.

This chain connects TRBV7-9 to TRBJ2-3; 13 bases are a match to TRBD2. After removal of 2 bases from V and 5 bases from J, the junction contained 10 bases not matched to a gene. CDR3 length: 18 residues. Germline V lookup: CDR1 SEHNR, CDR2 FQNEAQ (reference sequence). CDR3 nucleotide sequence: TGTGCCAGCAGCTTACCCTCCGGACTAGCGGGAGAAGAAGATACGCAGTATTTT. Translation gives CASSLPSGLAGEEDTQYF. Full variable domain (rest looked up from reference TRBV7-9 and TRBJ2-3): DTGVSQNPRHKITKRGQNVTFRCDPISEHNRLYWYRQTLGQGPEFLTYFQNEAQLEKSRLLSDRFSAERPKGSFSTLEIQRTEQGDSAMYLCASSLPSGLAGEEDTQYFGPGTRLTVL.

The chain is built from TRBV6-6 and TRBJ2-7, with D possibly being TRBD2 (7 bases). Trimming cost V 1 base and J 3 bases, with 16 bases left between them. The germline gives CDR1 MNHNY, CDR2 SVGAGI (reference sequence). CDR3 size: 16 residues. CDR3 in amino acids: CASSYFPGRGNYEQYF. The CDR3 DNA sequence: TGTGCCAGCAGTTACTTTCCAGGGAGGGGGAACTACGAGCAGTACTTC.